The 19 T cell receptor beta chains presented below share a single source sample, sequenced in a study of blood T cell repertoires in COVID-19. Clones were read by immunoSEQ multiplex PCR, and TCRdb kept only the in-frame ones, dropping some. The table records 150,000 to 200,000 clones, roughly 84% of them present only once. The material sequenced was peripheral blood. These receptors all stem from a woman aged 40-49 years with COVID-19, enrolled during active disease.

This clone was counted a few times. The chain joins TRBV3-1 (or the pseudogene TRBV3-2) to TRBJ1-2; possibly TRBD1 for D (6 bases). V lost 4 bases and J 6 bases, leaving 12 bases between the germline ends. The CDR3 covers 13 residues. The V gene's germline CDR1 is LGHDT and CDR2 YNNKEL (reference sequence). CDR3 sequence (DNA): TGTGCCAGCAGCCTCCGACAGGCCGATGGCTACACCTTC. Its translation is CASSLRQADGYTF.

This chain connects TRBV18 to TRBJ2-3; 7 bases align to TRBD2. The CDR3 consists of 16 residues. V lost 0 bases and J lost 2; bases outside the gene matches: 5. From germline, CDR1 is KGHSH and CDR2 LQKENI. The CDR3 region is CASSPPGGLSTDTQYF. The CDR3 coding sequence is TGTGCCAGCTCACCACCGGGAGGGCTCTCCACAGATACGCAGTATTTT.

This clone has more than one count but fewer than ten. The rearrangement uses TRBV6-5 and TRBJ2-7; D remains ambiguous. The germline V and J ends were trimmed by 7 bases and 2 bases, with 9 bases remaining between them. The germline V gene has CDR1 MNHEY and CDR2 SVGAGI. CDR3 length: 12 amino acids. Here the CDR3 reads CASTDGAYEQYF. Written as DNA, the CDR3 is TGTGCCAGCACCGACGGAGCCTACGAGCAGTACTTC.

The chain has TRBV5-1 and TRBJ2-1; 8 bases fit TRBD1. J gave up 7 bases and V 2 bases, and 5 bases lay outside the gene matches. The CDR3 is 14 residues long. Germline V gene data show CDR1 as SGHRS and CDR2 as YFSETQ. For the CDR3, the DNA is TGCGCCAGCAGCTTCACAGGGGGTGTAAATGAGCAGTTCTTC. Its protein product is CASSFTGGVNEQFF.

V and J are TRBV6-5 and TRBJ1-5; a weak D match, TRBD1 (6 bases). The CDR3 is 15 residues long. Trimming shortened V by 7 bases and J by 4 bases, and 17 bases separated the two germline ends. CDR1 is MNHEY and CDR2 is SVGAGI in the germline V gene. CDR3 in amino acids: CASKRKGTTNQPQHF. The CDR3 DNA follows: TGTGCCAGCAAACGAAAGGGGACAACAAATCAGCCCCAGCATTTT.

J is TRBJ1-1 and V is TRBV5-8; D is unresolved. V was shortened by 1 base and J by 2 bases, with 9 bases between the two germline ends. CDR3 size: 14 residues. Germline assignment: CDR1 SGHTS and CDR2 YDEGEE. The DNA of the CDR3 is TGTGCCAGCAGCTTGATTTTCAGAAACACTGAAGCTTTCTTT. Its protein is CASSLIFRNTEAFF.

This chain joins TRBV7-9 and TRBJ1-6; D is perhaps TRBD1 (6 bases). The germline CDR1 and CDR2 sequences are SEHNR and FQNEAQ (reference sequence). Trimming shortened V by 1 base and J by 8 bases, and 15 bases separated the two germline ends. The CDR3 totals 16 residues. In nucleotides, the CDR3 is TGTGCCAGCAGCTTAGGGGGCCCCCAGGGGTATTCACCCCTCCACTTT. As protein: CASSLGGPQGYSPLHF.

In its sample, this clone was seen a few times. V and J are TRBV19 and TRBJ1-1; D is uncertain. CDR1 and CDR2 from the germline V gene are LNHDA and SQIVND (reference sequence). This CDR3 region has 11 residues. The ends were cut back, 6 bases at V and 6 bases at J, with 8 bases in the middle. CDR3 region: CASRNFAEAFF. CDR3 bases: TGTGCCAGTAGAAACTTCGCTGAAGCTTTCTTT.

The chain employs TRBV19 and TRBJ1-5; D remains unclear. The CDR3 sequence is 14 residues long. Trimming left V 7 bases short and J 4 bases short, with 14 bases between. Germline CDR1 is LNHDA and CDR2 is SQIVND (reference sequence). This chain's CDR3 is CASNNGRWNQPQHF. Here the CDR3 DNA reads TGTGCCAGTAATAACGGGAGATGGAATCAGCCCCAGCATTTT.

The J gene is TRBJ2-2, the V gene TRBV7-8; 14 nucleotides agree with TRBD2. The V and J ends lost 11 bases and 2 bases, in that order; junction bases with no gene match: 13. The CDR3 is made up of 18 amino acids. Germline assignment: CDR1 SGHVS and CDR2 FQNEAQ. DNA of the CDR3: TGTGCCGGACTACGTGGGACTAGCGGGAGAATTAACACCGGGGAGCTGTTTTTT. Translating it yields CAGLRGTSGRINTGELFF.

V and J are TRBV10-3 and TRBJ2-1, with D tentatively TRBD2 (7 bases). Per the germline V gene, CDR1 is ENHRY and CDR2 is SYGVKD. Trimming cost V 0 bases and J 4 bases, with 16 bases left between them. This CDR3 has 17 residues. CDR3 DNA sequence: TGTGCCATCAGTGAGTCGCAGTCAGGGAGGGGGTACAATGAGCAGTTCTTC. Encoded protein: CAISESQSGRGYNEQFF.

This chain joins TRBV19 and TRBJ2-1; D perhaps matches TRBD2 (5 bases). Trimming pared 7 bases from V and 0 bases from J, leaving 13 bases between. Germline V gives CDR1 LNHDA, CDR2 SQIVND (reference sequence). This CDR3 is 15 amino acids long. CDR3 protein: CASKTGSSSYNEQFF. The CDR3 region has the DNA TGTGCCAGTAAGACGGGGTCCAGCTCCTACAATGAGCAGTTCTTC.

This clone was seen only once. This chain joins TRBV5-1 and TRBJ2-1, with 10 bases matching TRBD2. V lost 7 bases, J lost 0 bases, and 25 bases stayed unmatched. The CDR3 totals 22 residues. CDR1 SGHRS and CDR2 YFSETQ come from the germline V gene. The CDR3 spells CASSNIRLSTSGILSSYNEQFF. Written as DNA, the CDR3 is TGCGCCAGCTCTAACATCCGACTGTCTACTAGCGGGATACTTAGCTCCTACAATGAGCAGTTCTTC. The full variable domain, completed using reference TRBV5-1 and TRBJ2-1, is KAGVTQTPRYLIKTRGQQVTLSCSPISGHRSVSWYQQTPGQGLQFLFEYFSETQRNKGNFPGRFSGRQFSNSRSEMNVSTLELGDSALYLCASSNIRLSTSGILSSYNEQFFGPGTRLTVL.

This clone occurred once. The J gene is TRBJ2-1, the V gene TRBV29-1; 12 positions match TRBD2. The CDR3 extends over 15 amino acids. Germline CDR1 reads SQVTM; CDR2 reads ANQGSEA. With V trimmed by 3 bases and J by 3 bases, 3 bases remained unmatched. Written as DNA, the CDR3 is TGCAGCGTTGAGGGACTAGCGGGCTACTACAATGAGCAGTTCTTC. It encodes CSVEGLAGYYNEQFF.

The chain is built from TRBV10-3 and TRBJ1-1; D unclear. The CDR3 spans 13 residues. Germline CDR1 and CDR2: ENHRY and SYGVKD. With 10 bases removed from V and 1 base from J, the gap between germline ends came to 13 bases. The CDR3 sequence: CASQRRENTEAFF. The CDR3 coding sequence is TGTGCCAGCCAAAGGAGGGAGAACACTGAAGCTTTCTTT.

The sample holds a few counts of this clone. The chain combines TRBV5-1 with TRBJ2-7, with 10 bases aligning to TRBD1. There are 16 residues in the CDR3. CDR1 and CDR2 from the germline V gene are SGHRS and YFSETQ. The V and J ends lost 4 bases and 3 bases, in that order; junction bases with no gene match: 10. The CDR3 DNA reads as TGCGCCAGCAGCAAACGCCCAGGGACAGGGGACTACGAGCAGTACTTC. Translated, it gives CASSKRPGTGDYEQYF.

This clone has just a few counts. The chain has TRBV19 and TRBJ2-7, with D possibly matching TRBD2 (5 bases). V dropped 1 base and J dropped 5 bases, with 24 bases sitting between them. The CDR3 consists of 18 residues. Per the germline V gene, CDR1 is LNHDA and CDR2 is SQIVND (reference sequence). The CDR3 region has the DNA TGTGCCAGTAGTATAGCCCCCCCTGGGAGCGGCTCGAGGAACGAGCAGTACTTC. Translating gives CASSIAPPGSGSRNEQYF. The complete variable domain, with remaining parts taken from reference TRBV19 and TRBJ2-7, reads DGGITQSPKYLFRKEGQNVTLSCEQNLNHDAMYWYRQDPGQGLRLIYYSQIVNDFQKGDIAEGYSVSREKKESFPLTVTSAQKNPTAFYLCASSIAPPGSGSRNEQYFGPGTRLTVT.

The chain combines TRBV19 with TRBJ1-5; no reliable D call. The CDR3 extends over 13 amino acids. Germline CDR1 and CDR2: LNHDA and SQIVND (reference sequence). V shed 5 bases and J shed 3 bases, with 8 bases lying between them. CDR3: CASSPRPNQPQHF. The CDR3 DNA reads TGTGCCAGTAGTCCTCGTCCCAATCAGCCCCAGCATTTT. The complete variable domain, with remaining parts taken from reference TRBV19 and TRBJ1-5, reads DGGITQSPKYLFRKEGQNVTLSCEQNLNHDAMYWYRQDPGQGLRLIYYSQIVNDFQKGDIAEGYSVSREKKESFPLTVTSAQKNPTAFYLCASSPRPNQPQHFGDGTRLSIL.

This chain uses TRBV27 with TRBJ1-4; the D gene is possibly TRBD1 (5 bases). The germline CDR1 and CDR2 sequences are MNHEY and SMNVEV (reference sequence). CDR3 length: 17 residues. V lost 6 bases, J lost 8 bases, and 25 bases lay in between. The CDR3 DNA is TGTGCCAGCAGCTCCGGGACTGAAGGACCGATTGGCGAAAAACTGTTTTTT. It specifies CASSSGTEGPIGEKLFF.